At least ten counts were recorded for the clone carrying this T cell receptor beta chain. Researchers amplified the TCR beta CDR3 regions from RNA transcripts. An initial round of RT-PCR targeting the TCR CDR3 relied on the HTBI primer set. MiXCR, run by TCRdb on the multiplex PCR reads, gives a single entry per CDR3 protein. The profile covers 250,000 to 350,000 distinct CDR3 sequences, with roughly 15% appearing a single time and 33% taken by the ten largest. Diagnosis rested on symptoms, serum thyroxine and TRAb, thyroid ultrasound, and orbital computed tomography. This specimen belongs to a study of T cells in Graves' hyperthyroidism and ophthalmopathy. V was trimmed by 5 bases and J by 5 bases, leaving 12 bases between them. The CDR3 spans 13 residues. CDR1 and CDR2 (germline): MNHNS, SASEGT.

Sequencing was carried out using blood. The gene calls are TRBV6-1 and TRBJ2-5; D is possibly TRBD1 (5 bases). The TCR comes from a man aged 30-40 years with Graves' hyperthyroidism. CDR3 coding DNA: TGTGCCAGCAGTTACGACGCAGGGGAGACCCAGTACTTC. Translating it yields CASSYDAGETQYF.